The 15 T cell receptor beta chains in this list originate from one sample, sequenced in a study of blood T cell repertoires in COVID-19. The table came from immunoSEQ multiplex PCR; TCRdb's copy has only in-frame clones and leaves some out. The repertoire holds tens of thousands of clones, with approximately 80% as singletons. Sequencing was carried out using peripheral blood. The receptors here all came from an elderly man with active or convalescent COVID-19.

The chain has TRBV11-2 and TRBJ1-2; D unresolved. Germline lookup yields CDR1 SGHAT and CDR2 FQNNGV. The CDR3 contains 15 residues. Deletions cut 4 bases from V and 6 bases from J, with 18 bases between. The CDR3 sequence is CASSSVRRRGDGYTF. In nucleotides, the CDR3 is TGTGCCAGCAGCTCAGTTCGGAGGCGCGGAGATGGCTACACCTTC. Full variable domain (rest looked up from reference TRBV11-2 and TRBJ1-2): EAGVAQSPRYKIIEKRQSVAFWCNPISGHATLYWYQQILGQGPKLLIQFQNNGVVDDSQLPKDRFSAERLKGVDSTLKIQPAKLEDSAVYLCASSSVRRRGDGYTFGSGTRLTVV.

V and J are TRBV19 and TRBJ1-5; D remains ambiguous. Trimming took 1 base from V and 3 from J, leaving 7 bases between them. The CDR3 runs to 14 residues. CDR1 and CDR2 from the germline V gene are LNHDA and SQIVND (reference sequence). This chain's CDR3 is CASSIGGYNQPQHF. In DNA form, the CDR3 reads TGTGCCAGTAGTATAGGAGGATACAATCAGCCCCAGCATTTT.

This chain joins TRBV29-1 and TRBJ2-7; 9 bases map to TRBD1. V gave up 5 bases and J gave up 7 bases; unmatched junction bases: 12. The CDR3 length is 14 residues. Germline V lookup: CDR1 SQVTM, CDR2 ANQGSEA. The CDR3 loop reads CSVQRDRDAGEQYF. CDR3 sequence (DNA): TGCAGCGTTCAGAGGGACAGGGATGCGGGGGAGCAGTACTTC.

In DNA form, the CDR3 reads TGTGCCAGCAGCGTAGCCACTTACAATGAGCAGTTCTTC. It is translated as CASSVATYNEQFF. The chain combines TRBV9 with TRBJ2-1; D gene uncertain. Trimming shortened V by 0 bases and J by 4 bases, and 5 bases separated the two germline ends. The germline gives CDR1 SGDLS, CDR2 YYNGEE. The CDR3 is 13 residues long.

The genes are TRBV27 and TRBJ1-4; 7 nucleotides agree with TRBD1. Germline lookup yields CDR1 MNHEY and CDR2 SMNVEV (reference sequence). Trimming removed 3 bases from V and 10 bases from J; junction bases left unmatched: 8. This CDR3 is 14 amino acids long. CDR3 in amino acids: CASSFGGQEGKLFF. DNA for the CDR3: TGTGCCAGCAGTTTCGGTGGACAGGAAGGAAAACTGTTTTTT.

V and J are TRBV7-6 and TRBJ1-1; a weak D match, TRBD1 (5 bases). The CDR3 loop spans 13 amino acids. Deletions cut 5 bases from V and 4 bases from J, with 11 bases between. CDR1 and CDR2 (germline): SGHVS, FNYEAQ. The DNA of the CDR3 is TGTGCCAGCAGCCGGCAGGGATCCACTGAAGCTTTCTTT. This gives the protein CASSRQGSTEAFF.

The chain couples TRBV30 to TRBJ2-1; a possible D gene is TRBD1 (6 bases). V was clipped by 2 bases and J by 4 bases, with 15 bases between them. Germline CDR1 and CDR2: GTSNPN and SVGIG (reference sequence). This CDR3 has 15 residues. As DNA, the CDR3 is TGTGCCTGGAGTTCTAGGAGGACAGCGTACAATGAGCAGTTCTTC. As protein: CAWSSRRTAYNEQFF.

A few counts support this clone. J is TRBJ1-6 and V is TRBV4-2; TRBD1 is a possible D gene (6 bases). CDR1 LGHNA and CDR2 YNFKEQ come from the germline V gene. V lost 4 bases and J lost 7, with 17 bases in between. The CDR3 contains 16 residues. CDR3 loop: CASSREGGIGNSPLHF. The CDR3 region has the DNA TGTGCCAGCAGCCGAGAGGGGGGAATAGGGAATTCACCCCTCCACTTT.

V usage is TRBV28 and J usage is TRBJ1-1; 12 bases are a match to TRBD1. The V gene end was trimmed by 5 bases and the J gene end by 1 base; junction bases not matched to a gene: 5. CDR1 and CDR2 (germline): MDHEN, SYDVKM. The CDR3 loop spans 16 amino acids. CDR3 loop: CASSLGTGGANTEAFF. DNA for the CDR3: TGTGCCAGCAGTCTTGGGACAGGGGGCGCGAACACTGAAGCTTTCTTT.

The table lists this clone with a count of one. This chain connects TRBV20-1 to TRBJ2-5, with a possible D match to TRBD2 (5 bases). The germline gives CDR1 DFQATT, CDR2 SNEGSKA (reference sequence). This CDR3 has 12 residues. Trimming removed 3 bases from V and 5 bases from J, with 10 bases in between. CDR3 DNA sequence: TGCAGTGCTAGTCCTACGGGGGAGACCCAGTACTTC. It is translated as CSASPTGETQYF.

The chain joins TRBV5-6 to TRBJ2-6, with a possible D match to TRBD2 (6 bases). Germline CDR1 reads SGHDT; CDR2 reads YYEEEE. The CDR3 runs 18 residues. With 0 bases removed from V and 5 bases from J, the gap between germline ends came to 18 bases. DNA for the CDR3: TGTGCCAGCAGCTTGGGGGAGGTCGGGGCTATTAGGGCCAACGTCCTGACTTTC. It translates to CASSLGEVGAIRANVLTF. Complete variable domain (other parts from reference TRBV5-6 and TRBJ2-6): DAGVTQSPTHLIKTRGQQVTLRCSPKSGHDTVSWYQQALGQGPQFIFQYYEEEERQRGNFPDRFSGHQFPNYSSELNVNALLLGDSALYLCASSLGEVGAIRANVLTFGAGSRLTVL.

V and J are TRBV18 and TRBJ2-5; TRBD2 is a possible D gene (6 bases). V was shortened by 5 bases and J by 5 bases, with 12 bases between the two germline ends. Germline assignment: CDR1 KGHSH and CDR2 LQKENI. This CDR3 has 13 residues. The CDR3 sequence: CASSELAAETQYF. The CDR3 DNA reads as TGTGCCAGCTCAGAACTAGCAGCCGAGACCCAGTACTTC.

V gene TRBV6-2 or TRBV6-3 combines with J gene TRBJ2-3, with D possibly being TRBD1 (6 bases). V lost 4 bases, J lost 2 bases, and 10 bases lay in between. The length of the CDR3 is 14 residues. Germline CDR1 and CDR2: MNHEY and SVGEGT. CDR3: CASSWGPITDTQYF. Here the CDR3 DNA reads TGTGCCAGCAGTTGGGGGCCCATCACAGATACGCAGTATTTT.

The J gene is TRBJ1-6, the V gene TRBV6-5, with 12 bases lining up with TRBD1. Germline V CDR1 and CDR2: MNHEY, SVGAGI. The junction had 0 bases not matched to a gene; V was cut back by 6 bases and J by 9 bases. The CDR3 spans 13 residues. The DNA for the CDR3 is TGTGCCAGCAGGGGACAGGGGGCTTCACCCCTCCACTTT. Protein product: CASRGQGASPLHF.

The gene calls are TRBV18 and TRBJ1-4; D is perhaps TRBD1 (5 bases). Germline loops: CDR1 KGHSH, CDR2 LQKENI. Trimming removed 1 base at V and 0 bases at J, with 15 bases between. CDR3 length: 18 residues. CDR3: CASSPRSREGATNEKLFF. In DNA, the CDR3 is TGTGCCAGCTCACCACGATCCAGGGAGGGTGCAACTAATGAAAAACTGTTTTTT.